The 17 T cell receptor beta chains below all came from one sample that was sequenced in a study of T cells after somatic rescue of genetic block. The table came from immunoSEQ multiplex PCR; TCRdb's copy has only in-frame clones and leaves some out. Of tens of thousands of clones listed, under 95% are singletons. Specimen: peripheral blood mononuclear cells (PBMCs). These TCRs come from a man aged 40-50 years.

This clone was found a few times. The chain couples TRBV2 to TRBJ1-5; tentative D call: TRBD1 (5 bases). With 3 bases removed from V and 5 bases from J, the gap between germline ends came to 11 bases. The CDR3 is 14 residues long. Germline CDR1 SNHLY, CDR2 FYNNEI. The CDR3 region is CASSEVGGDQPQHF. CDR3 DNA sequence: TGTGCCAGCAGTGAGGTGGGGGGGGATCAGCCCCAGCATTTT.

The CDR3, as DNA: TGCGCCAGCAACATAGGGGACTACGAGCAGTACTTC. Translating it yields CASNIGDYEQYF. The chain is built from TRBV5-1 and TRBJ2-7; possibly TRBD1 for D (5 bases). Trimming took 6 bases from V and 3 from J, leaving 10 bases between them. The CDR3 loop spans 12 amino acids. Germline V gene lookup returns CDR1 SGHRS and CDR2 YFSETQ.

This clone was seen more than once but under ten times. In nucleotides, the CDR3 is TGTGCCAGCTCAAGCCGTCAGGGAGGCACTGAAGCTTTCTTT. Translated, it gives CASSSRQGGTEAFF. V gene TRBV18 combines with J gene TRBJ1-1, with D perhaps TRBD1 (5 bases). V was pared by 5 bases and J by 4 bases, with 14 bases between. Germline V CDR1 and CDR2: KGHSH, LQKENI. CDR3 length equals 14 residues.

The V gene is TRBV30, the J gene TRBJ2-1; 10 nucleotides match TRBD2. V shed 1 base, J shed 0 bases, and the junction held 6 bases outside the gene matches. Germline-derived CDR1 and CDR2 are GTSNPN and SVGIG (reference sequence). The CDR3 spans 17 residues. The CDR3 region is CAWSGDSGGSSYNEQFF. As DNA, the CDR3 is TGTGCCTGGAGTGGCGATAGCGGGGGGTCCTCCTACAATGAGCAGTTCTTC.

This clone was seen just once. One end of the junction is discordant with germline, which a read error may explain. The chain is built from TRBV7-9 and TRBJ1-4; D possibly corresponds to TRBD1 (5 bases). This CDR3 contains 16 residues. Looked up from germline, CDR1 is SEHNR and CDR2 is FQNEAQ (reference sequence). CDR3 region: CASSWGGAPTSEKLFF. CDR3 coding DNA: TGTGCCAGCAGCTGGGGAGGGGCACCAACTAGTGAAAAACTGTTTTTT. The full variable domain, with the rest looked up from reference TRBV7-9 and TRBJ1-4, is DTGVSQNPRHKITKRGQNVTFRCDPISEHNRLYWYRQTLGQGPEFLTYFQNEAQLEKSRLLSDRFSAERPKGSFSTLEIQRTEQGDSAMYLCASSWGGAPTSEKLFFGSGTQLSVL.

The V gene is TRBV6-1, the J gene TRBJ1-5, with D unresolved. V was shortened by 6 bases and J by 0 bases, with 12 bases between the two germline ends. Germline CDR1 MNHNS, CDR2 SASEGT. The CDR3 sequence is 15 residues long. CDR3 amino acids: CASRAQSYSNQPQHF. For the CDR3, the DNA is TGTGCCAGCAGAGCACAGAGCTATAGCAATCAGCCCCAGCATTTT.

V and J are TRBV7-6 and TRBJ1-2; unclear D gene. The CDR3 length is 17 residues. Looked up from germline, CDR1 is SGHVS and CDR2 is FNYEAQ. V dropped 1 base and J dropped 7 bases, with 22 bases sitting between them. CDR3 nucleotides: TGTGCCAGCAGCTTAGTCGGTGGCACAGCGGATCCGGGTGGCTACACCTTC. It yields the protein CASSLVGGTADPGGYTF.

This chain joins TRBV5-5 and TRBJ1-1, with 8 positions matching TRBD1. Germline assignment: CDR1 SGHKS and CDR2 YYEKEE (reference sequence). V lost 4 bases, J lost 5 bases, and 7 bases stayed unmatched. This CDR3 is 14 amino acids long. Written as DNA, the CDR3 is TGTGCCAGCAGCCCGACAGGGGCGGTGACTGAAGCTTTCTTT. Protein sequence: CASSPTGAVTEAFF.

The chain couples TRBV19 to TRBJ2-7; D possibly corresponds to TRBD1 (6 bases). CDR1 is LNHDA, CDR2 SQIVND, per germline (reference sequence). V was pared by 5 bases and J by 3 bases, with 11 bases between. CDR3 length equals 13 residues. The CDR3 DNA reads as TGTGCCAGTAGTTCGGGACACCTCTACGAGCAGTACTTC. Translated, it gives CASSSGHLYEQYF.

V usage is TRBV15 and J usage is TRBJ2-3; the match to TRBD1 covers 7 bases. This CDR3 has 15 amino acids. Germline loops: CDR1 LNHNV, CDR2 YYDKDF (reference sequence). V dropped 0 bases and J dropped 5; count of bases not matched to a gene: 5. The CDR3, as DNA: TGTGCCACCAGCAGAGACCGGGACAGTCAAGATACGCAGTATTTT. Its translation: CATSRDRDSQDTQYF. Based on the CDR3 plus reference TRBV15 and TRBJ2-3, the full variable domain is DAMVIQNPRYQVTQFGKPVTLSCSQTLNHNVMYWYQQKSSQAPKLLFHYYDKDFNNEADTPDNFQSRRPNTSFCFLDIRSPGLGDTAMYLCATSRDRDSQDTQYFGPGTRLTVL.

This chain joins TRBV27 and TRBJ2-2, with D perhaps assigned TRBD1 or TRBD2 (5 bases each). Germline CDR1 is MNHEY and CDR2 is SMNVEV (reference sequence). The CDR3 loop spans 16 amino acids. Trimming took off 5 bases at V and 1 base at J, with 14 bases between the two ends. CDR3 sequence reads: CASSPAGTVNTGELFF. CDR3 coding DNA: TGTGCCAGCAGTCCTGCAGGGACGGTGAACACCGGGGAGCTGTTTTTT.

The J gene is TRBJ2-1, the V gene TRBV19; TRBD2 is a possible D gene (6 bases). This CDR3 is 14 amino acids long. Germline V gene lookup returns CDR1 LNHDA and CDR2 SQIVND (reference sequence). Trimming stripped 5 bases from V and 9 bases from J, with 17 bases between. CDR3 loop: CASSSPGYGGEQFF. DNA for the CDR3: TGTGCCAGTAGTTCACCGGGGTACGGGGGTGAGCAGTTCTTC.

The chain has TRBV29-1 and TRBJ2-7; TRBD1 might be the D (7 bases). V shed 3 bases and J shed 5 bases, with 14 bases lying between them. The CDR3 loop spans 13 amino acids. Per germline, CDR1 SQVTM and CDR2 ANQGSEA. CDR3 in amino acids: CSVDGGGSDEQYF. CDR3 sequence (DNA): TGCAGCGTTGATGGAGGGGGCTCGGACGAGCAGTACTTC.

The CDR3 region has the DNA TGTGCCAGCAACTCCAGGGGGTCTAATGAAAAACTGTTTTTT. Its translation is CASNSRGSNEKLFF. The chain links TRBV28 to TRBJ1-4, with TRBD1 matching 7 bases. Trimming removed 7 bases from V and 3 bases from J; junction bases left unmatched: 5. The CDR3 is 14 amino acids. Per the germline V gene, CDR1 is MDHEN and CDR2 is SYDVKM. The whole variable domain, filled in from reference TRBV28 and TRBJ1-4, reads DVKVTQSSRYLVKRTGEKVFLECVQDMDHENMFWYRQDPGLGLRLIYFSYDVKMKEKGDIPEGYSVSREKKERFSLILESASTNQTSMYLCASNSRGSNEKLFFGSGTQLSVL.

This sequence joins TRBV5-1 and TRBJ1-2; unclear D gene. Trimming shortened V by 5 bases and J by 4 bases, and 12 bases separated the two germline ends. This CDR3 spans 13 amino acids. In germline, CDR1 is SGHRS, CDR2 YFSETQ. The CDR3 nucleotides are TGCGCCAGCAGGGTGTGGCAGACCTATGGCTACACCTTC. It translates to CASRVWQTYGYTF.

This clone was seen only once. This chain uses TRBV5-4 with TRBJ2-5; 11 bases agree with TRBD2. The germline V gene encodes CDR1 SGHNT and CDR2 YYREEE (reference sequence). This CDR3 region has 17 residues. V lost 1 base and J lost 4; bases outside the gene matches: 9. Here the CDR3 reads CASSLYVGTSGTETQYF. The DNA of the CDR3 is TGTGCCAGCAGCTTGTATGTAGGGACTAGCGGAACAGAGACCCAGTACTTC.

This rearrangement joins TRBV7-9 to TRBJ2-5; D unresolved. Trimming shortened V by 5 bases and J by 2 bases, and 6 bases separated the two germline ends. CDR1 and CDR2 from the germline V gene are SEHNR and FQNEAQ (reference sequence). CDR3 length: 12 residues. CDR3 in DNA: TGTGCCAGCAGCCGGTCACAAGAGACCCAGTACTTC. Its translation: CASSRSQETQYF. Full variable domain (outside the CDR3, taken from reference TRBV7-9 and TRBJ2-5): DTGVSQNPRHKITKRGQNVTFRCDPISEHNRLYWYRQTLGQGPEFLTYFQNEAQLEKSRLLSDRFSAERPKGSFSTLEIQRTEQGDSAMYLCASSRSQETQYFGPGTRLLVL.